Sequencing of this T cell receptor (beta chain) was carried out in a study of blood T cell repertoires in COVID-19. Study in general: Spain, Italy and the United States supplied samples that represented acute and convalescent COVID-19. In each case, the material was cDNA or gDNA derived from T cells, B-cell-depleted T cells, or PBMCs.

Per the study methods: Reference gene primer amplification gave nucleated cell count estimates. Profiling relied on immunoSEQ multiplex PCR, and the TCRdb table lists in-frame clones only, not all of them. That table is the source of V, J and clone size, and D and trimming were worked out from the DNA. The sample consists of roughly 280,000 clones, around 83% of them appearing once. The clonotype was recovered from a man younger than 35 with active or convalescent COVID-19. Sequenced: peripheral blood.

The CDR3 coding sequence is TGTGCCAGCAGCCAACCGACCAGGGACAGGTCCGACACCATATATTTT. Translating gives CASSQPTRDRSDTIYF. This chain joins TRBV3-1 (or the pseudogene TRBV3-2) and TRBJ1-3; TRBD1 aligns across 8 bases. Germline loops: CDR1 LGHDT, CDR2 YNNKEL (reference sequence). The V and J ends lost 2 bases and 8 bases, in that order; junction bases with no gene match: 11. CDR3 size: 16 residues.